Each of the 15 T cell receptor beta chains below was sequenced from the same sample in a study of blood T cell repertoires in COVID-19. The assay was immunoSEQ multiplex PCR, and TCRdb's table has in-frame clones only and misses some. The sample includes about 200,000 clones, around nine tenths of them seen just once. Sequencing was carried out using PBMCs or T cells enriched from blood (not recorded which). These receptors were collected from a woman under 40 with acute COVID-19.

The chain uses TRBV3-1 (or the pseudogene TRBV3-2) and TRBJ2-1, with D possibly TRBD2 on 6 matching bases. V shed 6 bases and J shed 8 bases, with 17 bases lying between them. The CDR3 runs to 14 residues. Germline loops: CDR1 LGHDT, CDR2 YNNKEL (reference sequence). The CDR3 here is CASSPSANYDEQFF. CDR3 DNA: TGTGCCAGCAGTCCTAGCGCAAATTATGATGAGCAGTTCTTC.

The J gene is TRBJ1-5, the V gene TRBV6-2 or TRBV6-3; D possibly corresponds to TRBD1 (6 bases). Germline V gives CDR1 MNHEY, CDR2 SVGEGT. V was cut by 4 bases and J by 5 bases, with 15 bases left in between. CDR3 length: 15 amino acids. CDR3 amino acids: CASSSLQGWDQPQHF. The CDR3 DNA follows: TGTGCCAGCAGTTCCCTACAGGGCTGGGATCAGCCCCAGCATTTT.

The V and J genes are TRBV28 and TRBJ1-1; D call uncertain. With 5 bases removed from V and 6 bases from J, the gap between germline ends came to 13 bases. CDR3 length: 13 amino acids. Germline CDR1 is MDHEN and CDR2 is SYDVKM. CDR3 coding DNA: TGTGCCAGCAGTCCCCAGGTAGCGGCTGAAGCTTTCTTT. Its protein is CASSPQVAAEAFF.

The chain links TRBV30 to TRBJ1-6; D unresolved. CDR3 length: 13 amino acids. Trimming removed 5 bases at V and 1 base at J, with 6 bases between. Germline CDR1 is GTSNPN and CDR2 is SVGIG (reference sequence). In DNA, the CDR3 is TGTGCCTGGGCGGTATCCTATAATTCACCCCTCCACTTT. Encoded protein: CAWAVSYNSPLHF.

J is TRBJ1-4 and V is TRBV7-6, with 7 bases that match TRBD1. CDR1 and CDR2 (germline): SGHVS, FNYEAQ. This CDR3 contains 17 residues. The J segment lost 3 bases and the V segment lost 5 bases, leaving 12 bases of the junction unmatched. This chain's CDR3 is CASSMYAWDSPNEKLFF. In DNA form, the CDR3 reads TGTGCCAGCAGCATGTATGCTTGGGACAGCCCTAATGAAAAACTGTTTTTT.

The chain joins TRBV6-5 to TRBJ2-1; weak D call: TRBD2 (6 bases). V lost 6 bases to trimming and J lost 0 bases, with 9 bases between them. Germline CDR1 MNHEY, CDR2 SVGAGI. The CDR3 is made up of 14 amino acids. The CDR3 bases are TGTGCCAGCAGCTCGACTAGCTCCTACAATGAGCAGTTCTTC. It yields the protein CASSSTSSYNEQFF.

V and J are TRBV14 and TRBJ2-1, with 15 bases fitting TRBD2. This CDR3 spans 17 amino acids. With 4 bases clipped from V and 8 bases from J, the junction kept 9 bases outside the gene matches. Germline CDR1 is SGHDN and CDR2 is FVKESK. The CDR3 here is CASSPRTSGGAGDEQFF. Written as DNA, the CDR3 is TGTGCCAGCAGCCCACGGACTAGCGGGGGGGCTGGGGATGAGCAGTTCTTC.

This chain links TRBV19 with TRBJ1-1; TRBD1 is a possible D gene (6 bases). Germline V gene data show CDR1 as LNHDA and CDR2 as SQIVND (reference sequence). V lost 5 bases and J 6 bases, leaving 19 bases between the germline ends. This CDR3 has 15 amino acids. In DNA, the CDR3 is TGTGCCAGTAGTGTAAACAGGGTCTCGAGACCTGAAGCTTTCTTT. Translated: CASSVNRVSRPEAFF.

This chain's CDR3 is CASSRGKLGEQYF. CDR3 nucleotide sequence: TGTGCCAGCAGCAGAGGGAAGCTAGGGGAGCAGTACTTC. V and J are TRBV11-3 and TRBJ2-7, with TRBD2 as a possible D gene (5 bases). V gave up 5 bases and J gave up 7 bases, with 15 bases separating them. This CDR3 is 13 amino acids long. Per the germline V gene, CDR1 is SGHNT and CDR2 is YENEEA.

V usage is TRBV5-1 and J usage is TRBJ1-2; TRBD1 matches 9 bases. The CDR3 is 14 residues long. Per the germline V gene, CDR1 is SGHRS and CDR2 is YFSETQ. J was trimmed by 4 bases and V by 4 bases; bases with no gene match: 5. The CDR3 region has the DNA TGCGCCAGCAGCCTAGGGACAGGGATCTATGGCTACACCTTC. Translating it yields CASSLGTGIYGYTF. Using reference TRBV5-1 and TRBJ1-2 for the parts outside the CDR3, the full variable domain is KAGVTQTPRYLIKTRGQQVTLSCSPISGHRSVSWYQQTPGQGLQFLFEYFSETQRNKGNFPGRFSGRQFSNSRSEMNVSTLELGDSALYLCASSLGTGIYGYTFGSGTRLTVV.

The chain is built from TRBV30 and TRBJ2-1; 10 bases are a match to TRBD2. CDR1 and CDR2 (germline): GTSNPN, SVGIG (reference sequence). This CDR3 spans 17 amino acids. The trim removed 3 bases at V and 8 bases at J, leaving 16 bases unmatched. CDR3 amino acids: CAWRVLAGAHPTDEQFF. Here the CDR3 DNA reads TGTGCCTGGAGGGTTCTAGCGGGGGCCCACCCCACCGATGAGCAGTTCTTC.

The chain carries TRBV9 and TRBJ1-2; no firm D call. Germline V lookup: CDR1 SGDLS, CDR2 YYNGEE. The CDR3 spans 12 residues. V was cut by 4 bases and J by 8 bases, with 12 bases left in between. The CDR3 loop is CASSPRTGGYTF. In nucleotides, the CDR3 is TGTGCCAGCAGCCCACGCACGGGGGGCTACACCTTC.

The chain joins TRBV9 to TRBJ2-2, with 9 bases that match TRBD1. Germline trimming cut 4 bases from V and 5 bases from J; bases unmatched to any gene: 9. Germline lookup yields CDR1 SGDLS and CDR2 YYNGEE. The CDR3 is 16 residues long. CDR3: CASSITGGAETGELFF. DNA of the CDR3: TGTGCCAGCAGCATCACAGGGGGCGCGGAGACCGGGGAGCTGTTTTTT. Full variable domain (remainder filled in from reference TRBV9 and TRBJ2-2): DSGVTQTPKHLITATGQRVTLRCSPRSGDLSVYWYQQSLDQGLQFLIQYYNGEERAKGNILERFSAQQFPDLHSELNLSSLELGDSALYFCASSITGGAETGELFFGEGSRLTVL.

The chain links TRBV4-3 to TRBJ2-7, with 8 bases aligning to TRBD1. The CDR3 extends over 16 amino acids. The V gene's germline CDR1 is LGHNA and CDR2 YSLEER. The V and J ends lost 0 bases and 2 bases, in that order; junction bases with no gene match: 6. The DNA of the CDR3 is TGCGCCAGCAGCCAAGACCGGACAGGGACACCCTACGAGCAGTACTTC. Protein sequence: CASSQDRTGTPYEQYF.

V gene TRBV5-5 combines with J gene TRBJ2-7, with 7 bases fitting TRBD2. V dropped 4 bases and J dropped 4; count of bases not matched to a gene: 8. The CDR3 extends over 14 amino acids. Germline lookup yields CDR1 SGHKS and CDR2 YYEKEE (reference sequence). The CDR3 region is CASSIYGGTYEQYF. The DNA of the CDR3 is TGTGCCAGCAGCATTTACGGGGGGACGTACGAGCAGTACTTC.